The source of this T cell receptor beta chain is a study of OX40 agonist ivuxolimab in advanced cancers. Germline CDR1 reads SGHRS; CDR2 reads YFSETQ. This CDR3 region has 14 residues. V gave up 4 bases and J gave up 0 bases, with 10 bases separating them. Sequencing used immunoSEQ multiplex PCR; TCRdb keeps in-frame clones, though not all of them. The sample yields roughly 79,000 clones, approximately 84% seen once. Sequences were derived from CD4+ or CD8+ T cells sorted from blood, sampled in a trial of the OX40 agonist ivuxolimab. The chain is built from TRBV5-1 and TRBJ1-2; D is perhaps TRBD1 (6 bases). The sequence was obtained from an adult with an advanced solid tumor such as melanoma, head and neck, liver or kidney cancer. CDR3 amino acids: CASSPGTPNYGYTF. DNA for the CDR3: TGCGCCAGCAGCCCGGGGACACCTAACTATGGCTACACCTTC.